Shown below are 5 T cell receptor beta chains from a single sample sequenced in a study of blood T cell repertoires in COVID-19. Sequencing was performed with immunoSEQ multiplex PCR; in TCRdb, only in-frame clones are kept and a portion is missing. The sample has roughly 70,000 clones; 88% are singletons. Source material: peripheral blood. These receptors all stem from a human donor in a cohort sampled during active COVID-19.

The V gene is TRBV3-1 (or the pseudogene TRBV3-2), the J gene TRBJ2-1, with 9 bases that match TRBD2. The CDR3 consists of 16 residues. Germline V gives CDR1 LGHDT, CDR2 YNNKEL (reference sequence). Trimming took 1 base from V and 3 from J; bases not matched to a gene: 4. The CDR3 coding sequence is TGTGCCAGCAGCCAAGGTAGCGGGAGAGGCTACAATGAGCAGTTCTTC. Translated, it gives CASSQGSGRGYNEQFF.

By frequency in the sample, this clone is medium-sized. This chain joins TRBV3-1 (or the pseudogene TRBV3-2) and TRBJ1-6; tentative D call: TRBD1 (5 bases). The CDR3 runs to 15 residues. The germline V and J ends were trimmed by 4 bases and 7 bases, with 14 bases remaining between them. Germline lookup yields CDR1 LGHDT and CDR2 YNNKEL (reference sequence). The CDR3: CASSPPGDGNSPLHF. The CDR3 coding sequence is TGTGCCAGCAGCCCCCCGGGGGACGGGAATTCACCCCTCCACTTT.

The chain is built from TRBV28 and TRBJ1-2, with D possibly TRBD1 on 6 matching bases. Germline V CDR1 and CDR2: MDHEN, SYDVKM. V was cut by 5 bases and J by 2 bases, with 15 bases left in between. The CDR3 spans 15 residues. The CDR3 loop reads CASSPRRDRNYGYTF. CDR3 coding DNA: TGTGCCAGCAGTCCCCGCCGCGACAGGAACTATGGCTACACCTTC.

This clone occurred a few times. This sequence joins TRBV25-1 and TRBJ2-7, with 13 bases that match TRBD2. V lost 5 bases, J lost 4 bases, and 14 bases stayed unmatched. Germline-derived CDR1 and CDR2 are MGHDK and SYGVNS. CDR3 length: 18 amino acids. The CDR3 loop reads CASSPFTGLAGSQYEQYF. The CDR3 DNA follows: TGTGCCAGCAGTCCTTTTACGGGACTAGCGGGATCTCAATACGAGCAGTACTTC.

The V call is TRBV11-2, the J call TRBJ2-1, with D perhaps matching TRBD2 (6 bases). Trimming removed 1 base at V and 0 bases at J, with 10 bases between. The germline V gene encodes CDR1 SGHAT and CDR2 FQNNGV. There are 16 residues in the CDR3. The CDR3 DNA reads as TGTGCCAGCAGCTTAGCGGGAGCGCTCTCCTACAATGAGCAGTTCTTC. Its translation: CASSLAGALSYNEQFF. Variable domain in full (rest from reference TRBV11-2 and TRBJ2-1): EAGVAQSPRYKIIEKRQSVAFWCNPISGHATLYWYQQILGQGPKLLIQFQNNGVVDDSQLPKDRFSAERLKGVDSTLKIQPAKLEDSAVYLCASSLAGALSYNEQFFGPGTRLTVL.